Below, 18 T cell receptor beta chains from the same sample are listed, as sequenced in a study of cytomegalovirus exposure and HLA in healthy donors. The PCR made use of 60 Vbeta and 13 Jbeta primers. Sequenced by immunoSEQ multiplex PCR; TCRdb stores in-frame clones only, minus some. Of about 190,000 clones in the sample, roughly four fifths are singletons; the top ten hold around 3.3%. Material: PBMCs. All receptors derive from a woman in her twenties or thirties in good health and CMV-seropositive.

The V gene is TRBV19, the J gene TRBJ2-3, with 14 bases identical to TRBD2. Germline V gene data show CDR1 as LNHDA and CDR2 as SQIVND (reference sequence). The J segment lost 5 bases and the V segment lost 5 bases, leaving 6 bases of the junction unmatched. The CDR3 sequence is 16 residues long. In nucleotides, the CDR3 is TGTGCCAGTAGTTTGGGACTAGCGGGAGTTAAAGATACGCAGTATTTT. Its translation: CASSLGLAGVKDTQYF.

This clone was seen repeatedly, ten times or more. V is TRBV6-1 and J is TRBJ2-1, with a weak D call TRBD2 (5 bases). The CDR3 loop spans 12 amino acids. Trimming removed 4 bases at V and 8 bases at J, with 9 bases between. Per the germline V gene, CDR1 is MNHNS and CDR2 is SASEGT. The CDR3 DNA follows: TGTGCCAGCAGTGCAGACTATCATGAGCAGTTCTTC. This codes for CASSADYHEQFF.

This clone was recorded a few times. This rearrangement joins TRBV10-2 to TRBJ1-2; the D gene is possibly TRBD1 (6 bases). Per the germline V gene, CDR1 is WSHSY and CDR2 is SAAADI. V was trimmed by 2 bases and J by 5 bases, leaving 9 bases between them. CDR3 length: 13 residues. DNA for the CDR3: TGCGCCAGCAGTGAGAACAGGGAGTATGGCTACACCTTC. This gives the protein CASSENREYGYTF.

The V and J genes are TRBV7-9 and TRBJ2-7; no clear D gene. This CDR3 comprises 13 residues. V shed 1 base and J shed 7 bases, with 11 bases lying between them. In germline, CDR1 is SEHNR, CDR2 FQNEAQ (reference sequence). The CDR3 bases are TGTGCCAGCAGCTTAGGGTCCGGTGATGAGCAGTACTTC. This sequence encodes CASSLGSGDEQYF.

The chain links TRBV4-1 to TRBJ1-5; D uncertain. The ends were cut back, 4 bases at V and 7 bases at J, with 11 bases in the middle. The CDR3 consists of 13 residues. Per the germline V gene, CDR1 is MGHRA and CDR2 is YSYEKL. CDR3 sequence: CASSLRSAQPQHF. CDR3 coding DNA: TGCGCCAGCAGCCTCCGGTCCGCGCAGCCCCAGCATTTT.

This clone was seen only once. This sequence joins TRBV7-2 and TRBJ1-2; TRBD1 aligns across 9 bases. Germline V gene lookup returns CDR1 SGHTA and CDR2 FQGNSA. V gave up 5 bases and J gave up 1 base; unmatched junction bases: 8. The CDR3 has 16 residues. CDR3 nucleotide sequence: TGTGCCAGCAGCCCGGGACAGGGACTGGATAACTATGGCTACACCTTC. Translated, it gives CASSPGQGLDNYGYTF.

This CDR3 reads CSVDLAGGWNEQFF. CDR3 DNA: TGCAGCGTTGATCTAGCGGGAGGGTGGAATGAGCAGTTCTTC. The V and J genes are TRBV29-1 and TRBJ2-1, with 12 positions matching TRBD2. The V segment lost 3 bases and the J segment 7 bases; nucleotides outside the gene matches: 4. The germline gives CDR1 SQVTM, CDR2 ANQGSEA. This CDR3 comprises 14 residues.

CDR3 coding DNA: TGTGCCAGCAGACTAGCGGGGGAGCGTAACGAGCAGTACTTC. As protein: CASRLAGERNEQYF. The genes are TRBV28 and TRBJ2-7, with 11 bases fitting TRBD2. The CDR3 contains 14 residues. Germline loops: CDR1 MDHEN, CDR2 SYDVKM. Trimming cost V 6 bases and J 5 bases; bases outside gene matches: 6. Full variable domain (outside the CDR3, taken from reference TRBV28 and TRBJ2-7): DVKVTQSSRYLVKRTGEKVFLECVQDMDHENMFWYRQDPGLGLRLIYFSYDVKMKEKGDIPEGYSVSREKKERFSLILESASTNQTSMYLCASRLAGERNEQYFGPGTRLTVT.

J is TRBJ2-7 and V is TRBV28; 7 bases are a match to TRBD2. Trimming took 2 bases from V and 3 from J; bases not matched to a gene: 7. Germline CDR1 and CDR2: MDHEN and SYDVKM. This CDR3 is built from 15 residues. In DNA, the CDR3 is TGTGCCAGCAGTTTAGGGCGGGGGATAAACTACGAGCAGTACTTC. Residues: CASSLGRGINYEQYF.

V is TRBV19 and J is TRBJ1-5; a weak D match, TRBD1 (5 bases). This CDR3 is 15 amino acids long. The V end lost 9 bases, the J end lost 0 bases, and 15 bases lay between the germline ends. Germline assignment: CDR1 LNHDA and CDR2 SQIVND (reference sequence). DNA of the CDR3: TGTGCCAGCGCAATGACAGAATATAGCAATCAGCCCCAGCATTTT. Protein: CASAMTEYSNQPQHF.

The V gene is TRBV11-1, the J gene TRBJ1-1, with D possibly matching TRBD1 (5 bases). This CDR3 region has 14 residues. Trimming took 5 bases from V and 4 from J, leaving 14 bases between them. Germline lookup yields CDR1 SGHAT and CDR2 FQDESV (reference sequence). CDR3 in DNA: TGTGCCAGCAGCCGAGGAGGGAGGGGCACTGAAGCTTTCTTT. Translation gives CASSRGGRGTEAFF.

The chain recombines TRBV29-1 with TRBJ2-7, with a possible D match to TRBD2 (6 bases). Trimming cost V 7 bases and J 0 bases, with 13 bases left between them. The CDR3 length is 13 residues. Germline V gene lookup returns CDR1 SQVTM and CDR2 ANQGSEA. CDR3 nucleotides: TGCAGCGCCGCGGACTACCACTCCTACGAGCAGTACTTC. Translation: CSAADYHSYEQYF.

This clone was counted between two and nine times. The chain has TRBV19 and TRBJ2-1; a weak D match, TRBD1 (5 bases). The CDR3 consists of 12 residues. Trimming cost V 2 bases and J 7 bases, with 6 bases left between them. Germline lookup yields CDR1 LNHDA and CDR2 SQIVND (reference sequence). The CDR3 reads CASSIPGNEQFF. In DNA, the CDR3 is TGTGCCAGTAGTATACCAGGGAATGAGCAGTTCTTC.

The rearrangement joins TRBV13 to TRBJ2-1; maybe TRBD1 (5 bases). V dropped 4 bases and J dropped 6 bases, with 19 bases sitting between them. The CDR3 extends over 16 amino acids. Germline V gives CDR1 PRHDT, CDR2 FYEKMQ (reference sequence). CDR3 amino acids: CASSSFRQSDFNEQFF. In DNA form, the CDR3 reads TGTGCCAGCAGCTCCTTTAGACAGAGCGATTTCAATGAGCAGTTCTTC.

The chain is built from TRBV27 and TRBJ1-6; D unclear. In germline, CDR1 is MNHEY, CDR2 SMNVEV (reference sequence). This CDR3 has 13 amino acids. The V and J ends lost 4 bases and 7 bases respectively, with 8 bases between them. The CDR3 reads CASSSDINSPLHF. CDR3 coding DNA: TGTGCCAGCAGTTCCGACATAAATTCACCCCTCCACTTT.

This sequence joins TRBV5-1 and TRBJ2-2; TRBD2 matches 8 bases. From germline, CDR1 is SGHRS and CDR2 YFSETQ. The CDR3 runs 15 residues. With 4 bases clipped from V and 1 base from J, the junction kept 3 bases outside the gene matches. In DNA, the CDR3 is TGCGCCAGCAGCCTGAGCGGGGGGAACACCGGGGAGCTGTTTTTT. Translated: CASSLSGGNTGELFF.

The chain carries TRBV10-2 and TRBJ2-2, with a possible D match to TRBD2 (6 bases). From germline, CDR1 is WSHSY and CDR2 SAAADI. Trimming pared 3 bases from V and 6 bases from J, leaving 11 bases between. This CDR3 has 14 residues. DNA of the CDR3: TGCGCCAGCAGTGAAACGGGAGCGGCCGGGGAGCTGTTTTTT. This translates into CASSETGAAGELFF.

V gene TRBV5-3 combines with J gene TRBJ2-2; 8 positions agree with TRBD1. Being an ORF, TRBV5-3 has a function that is uncertain. The CDR3 contains 16 residues. The ends lost 3 bases at V and 7 bases at J; junction bases unmatched: 11. Written as DNA, the CDR3 is TGTGCCAGAAGCTCTTCCCGGACAGGGCTAAGCGGGGAGCTGTTTTTT. It specifies CARSSSRTGLSGELFF.